This T cell receptor (beta chain) was recovered during a study of blood T cell repertoires in COVID-19 (dated by TCRdb to the early 2020s). The study in broad terms: The collaborator samples originated in the United States, Italy and Spain and spanned the acute and convalescent phases of COVID-19. The material from the prospective study consisted of cDNA or gDNA derived from T cells, B-cell-depleted T cells, or PBMCs. Deeply sampled blood TCRbeta repertoires from subjects exposed to, actively infected with, or recovered from COVID-19 were included in the dataset. A freely available public database, intended as a resource for researchers studying the immune response to SARS-CoV-2, is where the repertoires were released. The samples were drawn from the first 160 participants of the ongoing ImmuneRACE study and from 1,200 or so subjects provided by 6 global collaborators. Nearly every sample came with metadata listing a de-identified subject ID, COVID-19 status, age in years and sex. HLA class I and class II types, where available, came from metadata supplied by the sample provider rather than from assay-based typing. Paper-wide results and their limitations: How much clinical and demographic metadata was included differed by source and by participant, and the metadata was provided uncurated.

Whole blood was collected in K2EDTA tubes by collaborating institutions according to the institutions' own protocols. For TCRbeta analysis, collaborators shipped samples as frozen whole blood, isolated PBMCs, or DNA extracted from either of those sample types. With respect to this clone: The antigen it binds to is not known. Within one base of it there is no much larger clone, and no base qualities were kept.

TCRbeta CDR3 regions were amplified from genomic DNA using the immunoSEQ Assay, a bias-controlled multiplex PCR. As for the authors' bioinformatics: The number of nucleated cells in each sample was estimated by amplification of reference gene primers within the assay. To quantify the absolute abundance of each unique TCRbeta CDR3 rearrangement, sequence reads were collapsed and filtered. Productive Simpson clonality was computed per sample as the square root of Simpson's diversity index over productive rearrangements. The clones in this table, taken by TCRdb from immuneACCESS, are in-frame only. Not every clone is retained; where verified, under half of the shortfall comes from an unresolved V gene, and the cause of the rest is unknown. V, J and clone size are those of that table, while D and trimming were read from the DNA. For this sample there are under 300,000 clones; roughly 88% appear just once. The top ten constitute 9.5% to 11% of the sample.

As encoded in the germline V gene, CDR1 is MDHEN while CDR2 is SYDVKM. The CDR3 spans 14 residues, from the cysteine through the phenylalanine. Only CDR3 DNA remains: 42 bases, in frame from the first base. Germline trimming amounts to 6 bases on V and 5 bases on J, with 4 as the count of junction bases outside the gene matches. This sequence was found in a woman in her 70s with acute or convalescent COVID-19. The sequenced material came from peripheral blood. The chain joins TRBV28 to TRBJ1-5; 10 middle bases align to TRBD1. CDR3 sequence: CASRTGQGDQPQHF. Read as DNA, the sequence is TGTGCCAGCAGAACCGGACAGGGGGATCAGCCCCAGCATTTT.